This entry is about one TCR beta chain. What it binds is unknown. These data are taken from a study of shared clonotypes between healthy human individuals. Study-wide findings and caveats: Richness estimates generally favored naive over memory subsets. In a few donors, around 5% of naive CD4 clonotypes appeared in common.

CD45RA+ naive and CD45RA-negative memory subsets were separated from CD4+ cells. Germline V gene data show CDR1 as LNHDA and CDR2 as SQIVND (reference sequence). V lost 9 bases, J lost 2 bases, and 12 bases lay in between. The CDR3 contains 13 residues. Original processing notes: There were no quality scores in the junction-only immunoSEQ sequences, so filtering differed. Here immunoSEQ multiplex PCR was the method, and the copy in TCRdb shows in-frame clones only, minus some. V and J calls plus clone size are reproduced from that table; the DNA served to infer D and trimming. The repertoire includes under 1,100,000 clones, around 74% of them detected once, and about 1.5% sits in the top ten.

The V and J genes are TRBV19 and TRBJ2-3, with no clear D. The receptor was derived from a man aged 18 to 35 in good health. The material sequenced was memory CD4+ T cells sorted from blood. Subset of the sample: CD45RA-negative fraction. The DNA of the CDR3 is TGTGCCAGCCGGGCTATCCCCACAGATACGCAGTATTTT. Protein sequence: CASRAIPTDTQYF.